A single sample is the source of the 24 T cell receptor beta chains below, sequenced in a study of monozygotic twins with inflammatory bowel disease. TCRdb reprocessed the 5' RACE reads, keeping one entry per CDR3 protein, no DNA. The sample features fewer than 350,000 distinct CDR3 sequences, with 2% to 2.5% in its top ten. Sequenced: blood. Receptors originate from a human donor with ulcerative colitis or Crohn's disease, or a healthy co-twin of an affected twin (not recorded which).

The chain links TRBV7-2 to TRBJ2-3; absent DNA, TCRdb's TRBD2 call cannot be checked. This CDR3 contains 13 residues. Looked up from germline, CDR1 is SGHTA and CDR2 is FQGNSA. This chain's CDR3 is CASSLGPLDTQYF.

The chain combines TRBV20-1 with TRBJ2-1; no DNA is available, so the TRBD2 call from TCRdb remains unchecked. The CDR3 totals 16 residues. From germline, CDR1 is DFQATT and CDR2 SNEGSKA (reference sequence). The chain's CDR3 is CSASPLAPGLYNEQFF.

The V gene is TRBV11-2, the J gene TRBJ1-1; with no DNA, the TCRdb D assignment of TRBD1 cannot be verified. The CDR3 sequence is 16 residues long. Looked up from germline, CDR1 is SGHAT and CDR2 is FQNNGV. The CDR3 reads CASSFTGGWSNTEAFF. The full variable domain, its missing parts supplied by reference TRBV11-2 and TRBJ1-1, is EAGVAQSPRYKIIEKRQSVAFWCNPISGHATLYWYQQILGQGPKLLIQFQNNGVVDDSQLPKDRFSAERLKGVDSTLKIQPAKLEDSAVYLCASSFTGGWSNTEAFFGQGTRLTVV.

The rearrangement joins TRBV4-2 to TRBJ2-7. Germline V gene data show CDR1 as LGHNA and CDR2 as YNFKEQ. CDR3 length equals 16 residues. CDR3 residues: CASSQEGNARVYEQYF.

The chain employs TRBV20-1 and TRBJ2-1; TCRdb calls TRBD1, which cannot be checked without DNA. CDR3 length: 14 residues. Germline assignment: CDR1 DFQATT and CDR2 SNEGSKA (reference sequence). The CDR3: CSAYPPGGYNEQFF.

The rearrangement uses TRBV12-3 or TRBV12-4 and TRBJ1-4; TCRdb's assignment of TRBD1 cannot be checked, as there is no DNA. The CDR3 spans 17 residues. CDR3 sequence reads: CASITGTGDTTNEKLFF.

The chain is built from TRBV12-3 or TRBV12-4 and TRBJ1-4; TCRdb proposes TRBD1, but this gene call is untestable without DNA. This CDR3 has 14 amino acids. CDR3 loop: CASRTTGWNEKLFF.

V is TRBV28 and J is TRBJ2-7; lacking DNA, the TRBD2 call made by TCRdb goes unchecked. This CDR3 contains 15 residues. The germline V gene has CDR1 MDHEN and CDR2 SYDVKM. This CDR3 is CASSPLAGGFYEQYF.

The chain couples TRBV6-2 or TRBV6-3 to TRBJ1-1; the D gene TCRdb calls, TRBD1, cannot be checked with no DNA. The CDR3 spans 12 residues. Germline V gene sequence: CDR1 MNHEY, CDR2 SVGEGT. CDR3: CASTGRGEEAFF.

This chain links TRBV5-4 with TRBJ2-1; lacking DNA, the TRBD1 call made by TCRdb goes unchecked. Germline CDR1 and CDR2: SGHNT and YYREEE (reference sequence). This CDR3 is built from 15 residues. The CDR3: CASSFEDAAGNEQFF.

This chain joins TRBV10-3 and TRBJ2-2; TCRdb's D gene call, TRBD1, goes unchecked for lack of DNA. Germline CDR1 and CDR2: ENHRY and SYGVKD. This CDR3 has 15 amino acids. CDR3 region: CAISPTGGANGELFF.

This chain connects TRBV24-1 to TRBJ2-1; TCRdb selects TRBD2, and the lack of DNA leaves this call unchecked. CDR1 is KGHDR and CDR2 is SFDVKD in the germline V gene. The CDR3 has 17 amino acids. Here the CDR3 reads CATSVRLGLAGENEQFF.

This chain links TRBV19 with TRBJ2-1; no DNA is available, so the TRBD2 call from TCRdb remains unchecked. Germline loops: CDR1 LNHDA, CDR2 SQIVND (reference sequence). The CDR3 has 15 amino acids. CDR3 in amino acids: CASSREGSSYNEQFF.

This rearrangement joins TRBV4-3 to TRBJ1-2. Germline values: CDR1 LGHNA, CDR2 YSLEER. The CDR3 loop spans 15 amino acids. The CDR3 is CASSQEVHSNYGYTF.

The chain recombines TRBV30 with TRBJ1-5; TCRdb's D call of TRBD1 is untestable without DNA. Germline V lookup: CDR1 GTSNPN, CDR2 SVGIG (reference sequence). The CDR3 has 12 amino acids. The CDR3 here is CAWSARDNLLHF.

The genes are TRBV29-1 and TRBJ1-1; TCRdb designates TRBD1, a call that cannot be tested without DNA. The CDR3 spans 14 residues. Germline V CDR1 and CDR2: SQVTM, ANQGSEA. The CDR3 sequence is CSVERGQLNTEAFF.

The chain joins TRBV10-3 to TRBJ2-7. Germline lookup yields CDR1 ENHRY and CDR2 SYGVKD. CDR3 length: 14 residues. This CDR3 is CAIKMSGAAYEQYF.

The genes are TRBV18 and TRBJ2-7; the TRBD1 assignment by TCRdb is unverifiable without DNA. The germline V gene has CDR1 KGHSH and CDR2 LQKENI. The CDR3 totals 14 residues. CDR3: CASSADGIPGEQYF.

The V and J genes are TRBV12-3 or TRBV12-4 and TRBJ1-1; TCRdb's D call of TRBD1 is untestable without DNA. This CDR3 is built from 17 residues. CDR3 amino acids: CASSSAATIRVHTEAFF.

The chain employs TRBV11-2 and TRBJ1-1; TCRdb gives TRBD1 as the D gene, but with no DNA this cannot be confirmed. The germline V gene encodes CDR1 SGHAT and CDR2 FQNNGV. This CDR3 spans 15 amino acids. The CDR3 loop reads CASSLAKGSTTEAFF.

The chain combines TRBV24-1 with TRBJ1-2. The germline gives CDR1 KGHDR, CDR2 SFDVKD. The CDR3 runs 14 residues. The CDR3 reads CATSDRGLGYGYTF.

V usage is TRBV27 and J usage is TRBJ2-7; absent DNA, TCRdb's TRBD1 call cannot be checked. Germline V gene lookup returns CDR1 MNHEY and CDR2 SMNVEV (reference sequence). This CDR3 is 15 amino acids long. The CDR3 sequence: CASRPGTGGVYEQYF.

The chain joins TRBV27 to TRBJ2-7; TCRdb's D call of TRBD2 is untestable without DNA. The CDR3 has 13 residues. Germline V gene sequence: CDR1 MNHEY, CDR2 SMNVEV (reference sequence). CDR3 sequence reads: CASIGAGGCEQYF.

This chain's CDR3 is CASTTEVNTGELFF. V usage is TRBV27 and J usage is TRBJ2-2. This CDR3 region has 14 residues. Germline assignment: CDR1 MNHEY and CDR2 SMNVEV (reference sequence).